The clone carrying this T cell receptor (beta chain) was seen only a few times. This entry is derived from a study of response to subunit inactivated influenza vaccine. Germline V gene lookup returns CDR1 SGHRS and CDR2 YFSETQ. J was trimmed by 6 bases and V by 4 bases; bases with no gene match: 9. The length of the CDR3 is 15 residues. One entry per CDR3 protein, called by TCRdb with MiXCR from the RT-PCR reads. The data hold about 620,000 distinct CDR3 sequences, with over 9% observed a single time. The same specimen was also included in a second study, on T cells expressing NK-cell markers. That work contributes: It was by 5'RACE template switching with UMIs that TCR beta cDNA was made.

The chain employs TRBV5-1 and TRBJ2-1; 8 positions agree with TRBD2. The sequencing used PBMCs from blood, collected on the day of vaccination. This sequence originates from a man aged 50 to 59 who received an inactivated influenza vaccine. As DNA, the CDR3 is TGCGCCAGCAGCGTTTTGTCCGGGGGGGTCAATGAGCAGTTCTTC. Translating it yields CASSVLSGGVNEQFF.